This is a list of T cell receptor beta chains from one sample in a study of cytomegalovirus exposure and HLA in healthy donors. Produced via immunoSEQ multiplex PCR; TCRdb's table is partial and in-frame only. The table records 93,000 or so clones, around four fifths of them present only once. Sequencing input: PBMCs. The receptors were gathered from a woman aged 18-29 years in good health and CMV-seropositive. Each CDR3 is given without its conserved first and last residue. Only part of the rows carry a size: once, few, many, or a class if the clone is expanded.

cdr3_length: 12; clone_size: -; j_call: TRBJ2-1; v_call: TRBV15; cdr3_aa: ATSRWASGGAPF
cdr3_length: 13; clone_size: -; j_call: TRBJ2-2; v_call: TRBV30; cdr3_aa: AWSTGTANTGELF
cdr3_length: 10; clone_size: -; j_call: TRBJ1-2; v_call: TRBV6-5; cdr3_aa: ASRGEVYGYT
cdr3_length: 13; clone_size: -; j_call: TRBJ2-7; v_call: TRBV19; cdr3_aa: ASSIIAGGNYEQY
cdr3_length: 13; clone_size: once; j_call: TRBJ1-2; v_call: TRBV6-4; cdr3_aa: ASSSEPQGVRGYT
cdr3_length: 14; clone_size: -; j_call: TRBJ2-1; v_call: TRBV5-1; cdr3_aa: ASSLGGTSGNNEQF
cdr3_length: 13; clone_size: -; j_call: TRBJ2-7; v_call: TRBV5-1; cdr3_aa: ASSLVGSGSDEQY
cdr3_length: 11; clone_size: -; j_call: TRBJ2-7; v_call: TRBV19; cdr3_aa: ASTDGWSTEQY
cdr3_length: 11; clone_size: once; j_call: TRBJ1-1; v_call: TRBV11-2; cdr3_aa: ASSRGQAGEAF
cdr3_length: 11; clone_size: once; j_call: TRBJ1-4; v_call: TRBV30; cdr3_aa: ACFRGGNEKLF
cdr3_length: 13; clone_size: -; j_call: TRBJ2-3; v_call: TRBV7-8; cdr3_aa: ASRGGRGHTDTQY
cdr3_length: 13; clone_size: -; j_call: TRBJ1-1; v_call: TRBV25-1; cdr3_aa: ASRDAGTGGVRAF
cdr3_length: 12; clone_size: -; j_call: TRBJ2-7; v_call: TRBV19; cdr3_aa: ASSIRQGTYEQY
cdr3_length: 12; clone_size: once; j_call: TRBJ2-7; v_call: TRBV6-6; cdr3_aa: ASSYSESSYEQY
cdr3_length: 15; clone_size: -; j_call: TRBJ2-1; v_call: TRBV15; cdr3_aa: ATMSSARLPRGGEQF
cdr3_length: 15; clone_size: -; j_call: TRBJ1-1; v_call: TRBV4-1; cdr3_aa: ASSRLTGTSQKTEAF
cdr3_length: 12; clone_size: -; j_call: TRBJ2-7; v_call: TRBV7-6; cdr3_aa: ASSPAFGVYEQY
cdr3_length: 12; clone_size: -; j_call: TRBJ1-5; v_call: TRBV2; cdr3_aa: ASSDASRQKPQH
cdr3_length: 13; clone_size: -; j_call: TRBJ2-5; v_call: TRBV9; cdr3_aa: ASSVGGGYQETQY
cdr3_length: 13; clone_size: -; j_call: TRBJ1-1; v_call: TRBV5-4; cdr3_aa: ASSTHAGLNTEAF
cdr3_length: 14; clone_size: -; j_call: TRBJ2-5; v_call: TRBV25-1; cdr3_aa: ASMAPISGRWETQY
cdr3_length: 14; clone_size: few; j_call: TRBJ1-1; v_call: TRBV13; cdr3_aa: ASNSGDRGRNTEAF
cdr3_length: 10; clone_size: -; j_call: TRBJ2-7; v_call: TRBV30; cdr3_aa: AWAGGGHEQY
cdr3_length: 14; clone_size: -; j_call: TRBJ1-2; v_call: TRBV7-8; cdr3_aa: ASSLGPGQGGYGYT
cdr3_length: 12; clone_size: few; j_call: TRBJ1-1; v_call: TRBV7-6; cdr3_aa: ASSLARGNTEAF
cdr3_length: 12; clone_size: -; j_call: TRBJ1-1; v_call: TRBV11-2; cdr3_aa: ASSRRGGDTEAF
cdr3_length: 9; clone_size: few; j_call: TRBJ2-7; v_call: TRBV10-2; cdr3_aa: ASRTGWEQY
cdr3_length: 14; clone_size: -; j_call: TRBJ2-3; v_call: TRBV29-1; cdr3_aa: SVEGPGGASTDTQY
cdr3_length: 12; clone_size: -; j_call: TRBJ2-1; v_call: TRBV5-1; cdr3_aa: ASSKTSGNYEQF
cdr3_length: 12; clone_size: -; j_call: TRBJ2-5; v_call: TRBV7-6; cdr3_aa: ASSLRQGVETQY
cdr3_length: 17; clone_size: -; j_call: TRBJ2-7; v_call: TRBV27; cdr3_aa: ASSSSTGGGIGWTYEQY
cdr3_length: 15; clone_size: -; j_call: TRBJ2-7; v_call: TRBV2; cdr3_aa: ASSEGAFGAGAREQY
cdr3_length: 15; clone_size: -; j_call: TRBJ2-5; v_call: TRBV7-6; cdr3_aa: ASSLDRLAAYQETQY
cdr3_length: 10; clone_size: -; j_call: TRBJ1-1; v_call: TRBV28; cdr3_aa: ASSIRGPGAF
cdr3_length: 13; clone_size: -; j_call: TRBJ2-7; v_call: TRBV5-1; cdr3_aa: ASSSMSSGTYEQY
cdr3_length: 14; clone_size: -; j_call: TRBJ2-3; v_call: TRBV7-8; cdr3_aa: ASSLELAGVTDTQY
cdr3_length: 15; clone_size: -; j_call: TRBJ1-2; v_call: TRBV7-2; cdr3_aa: ASSLEPSQGVSYGYT
cdr3_length: 14; clone_size: once; j_call: TRBJ2-1; v_call: TRBV19; cdr3_aa: ASSSSTSGSFNEQF
cdr3_length: 12; clone_size: -; j_call: TRBJ2-5; v_call: TRBV18; cdr3_aa: ASSPRAAQETQY
cdr3_length: 15; clone_size: -; j_call: TRBJ2-1; v_call: TRBV12-2; cdr3_aa: ASRLARGRGLNNEQF
cdr3_length: 13; clone_size: -; j_call: TRBJ1-4; v_call: TRBV7-9; cdr3_aa: ASSLVQGANEKLF
cdr3_length: 13; clone_size: -; j_call: TRBJ2-7; v_call: TRBV7-8; cdr3_aa: ASSLDVVRAYEQY
cdr3_length: 16; clone_size: -; j_call: TRBJ2-5; v_call: TRBV7-3; cdr3_aa: ASSMNHSRDYPRETQY
cdr3_length: 12; clone_size: few; j_call: TRBJ2-1; v_call: TRBV7-6; cdr3_aa: ASSFLAGGDEQF
cdr3_length: 14; clone_size: -; j_call: TRBJ1-1; v_call: TRBV7-9; cdr3_aa: ASSLARWQGNTEAF
cdr3_length: 13; clone_size: -; j_call: TRBJ2-5; v_call: TRBV6-5; cdr3_aa: ASSYSGTDQETQY
cdr3_length: 13; clone_size: once; j_call: TRBJ2-3; v_call: TRBV7-9; cdr3_aa: ASSLAQGGTDTQY
cdr3_length: 14; clone_size: -; j_call: TRBJ2-4; v_call: TRBV2; cdr3_aa: ASSEALQGAGNIQY
cdr3_length: 12; clone_size: -; j_call: TRBJ1-5; v_call: TRBV4-1; cdr3_aa: ASSDRERGQPQH
cdr3_length: 16; clone_size: -; j_call: TRBJ2-7; v_call: TRBV15; cdr3_aa: ATSREMTSGTFKYEQY
cdr3_length: 12; clone_size: -; j_call: TRBJ2-3; v_call: TRBV7-3; cdr3_aa: ASSLRTSTDTQY
cdr3_length: 13; clone_size: -; j_call: TRBJ2-5; v_call: TRBV15; cdr3_aa: ATSRGPDRGETQY
cdr3_length: 10; clone_size: -; j_call: TRBJ1-1; v_call: TRBV6-5; cdr3_aa: ASSPATQQAF
cdr3_length: 13; clone_size: -; j_call: TRBJ2-2; v_call: TRBV5-1; cdr3_aa: ASSFILAGEGELF
cdr3_length: 12; clone_size: -; j_call: TRBJ1-5; v_call: TRBV28; cdr3_aa: ASSLDLGGQPQH
cdr3_length: 11; clone_size: -; j_call: TRBJ1-5; v_call: TRBV2; cdr3_aa: ASSDTGNQPQH
cdr3_length: 13; clone_size: few; j_call: TRBJ1-1; v_call: TRBV6-5; cdr3_aa: ASSWGQIMNTEAF
cdr3_length: 12; clone_size: -; j_call: TRBJ1-4; v_call: TRBV5-6; cdr3_aa: ASSFGTGWEKLF
cdr3_length: 11; clone_size: -; j_call: TRBJ2-3; v_call: TRBV6-6; cdr3_aa: ASIPAGADTQY
cdr3_length: 17; clone_size: -; j_call: TRBJ2-1; v_call: TRBV1; cdr3_aa: TSSQETSGGPSSYNEQF